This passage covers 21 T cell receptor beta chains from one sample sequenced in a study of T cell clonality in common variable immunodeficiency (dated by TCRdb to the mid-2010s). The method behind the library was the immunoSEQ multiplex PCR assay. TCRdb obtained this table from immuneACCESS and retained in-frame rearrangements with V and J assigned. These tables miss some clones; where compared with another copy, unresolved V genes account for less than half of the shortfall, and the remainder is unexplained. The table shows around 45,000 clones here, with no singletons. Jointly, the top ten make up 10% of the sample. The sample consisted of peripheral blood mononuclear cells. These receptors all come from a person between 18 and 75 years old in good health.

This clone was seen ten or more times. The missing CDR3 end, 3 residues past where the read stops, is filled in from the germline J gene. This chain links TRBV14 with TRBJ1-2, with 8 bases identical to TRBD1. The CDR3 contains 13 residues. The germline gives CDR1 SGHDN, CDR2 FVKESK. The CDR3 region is CASSRDRGVSYTF. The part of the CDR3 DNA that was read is TGTGCCAGCAGCCGAGACAGGGGAGTAAGC. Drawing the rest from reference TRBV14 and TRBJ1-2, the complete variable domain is EAGVTQFPSHSVIEKGQTVTLRCDPISGHDNLYWYRRVMGKEIKFLLHFVKESKQDESGMPNNRFLAERTGGTYSTLKVQPAELEDSGVYFCASSRDRGVSYTFGSGTRLTVV.

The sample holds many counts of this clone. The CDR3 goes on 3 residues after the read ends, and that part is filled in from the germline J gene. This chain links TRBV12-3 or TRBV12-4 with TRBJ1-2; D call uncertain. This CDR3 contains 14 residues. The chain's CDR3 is CASSFAGETGGYTF. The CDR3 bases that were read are TGTGCCAGCAGTTTCGCAGGAGAAACTGGAGGC.

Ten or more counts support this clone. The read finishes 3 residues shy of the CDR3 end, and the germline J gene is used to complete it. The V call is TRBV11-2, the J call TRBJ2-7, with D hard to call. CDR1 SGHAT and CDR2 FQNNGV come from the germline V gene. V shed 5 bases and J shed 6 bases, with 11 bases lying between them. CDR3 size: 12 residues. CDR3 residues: CASSPRLGEQYF. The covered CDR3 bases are TGTGCCAGCAGCCCAAGACTCGGCGAG.

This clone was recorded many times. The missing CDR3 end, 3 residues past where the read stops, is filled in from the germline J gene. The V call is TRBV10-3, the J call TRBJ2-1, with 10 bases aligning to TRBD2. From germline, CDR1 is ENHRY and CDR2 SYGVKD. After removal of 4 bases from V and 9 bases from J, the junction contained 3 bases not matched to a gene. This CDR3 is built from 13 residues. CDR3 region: CAISASGSTEQFF. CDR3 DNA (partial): TGTGCCATCAGTGCTAGCGGGAGTACTGAG.

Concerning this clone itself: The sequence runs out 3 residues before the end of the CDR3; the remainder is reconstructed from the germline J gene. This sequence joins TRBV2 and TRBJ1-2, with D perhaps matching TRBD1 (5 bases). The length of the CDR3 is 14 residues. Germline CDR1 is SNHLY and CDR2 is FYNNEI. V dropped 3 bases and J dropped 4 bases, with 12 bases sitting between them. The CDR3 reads CASSETASSYGYTF. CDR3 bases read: TGTGCCAGCAGTGAGACAGCCAGCTCCTATGGC.

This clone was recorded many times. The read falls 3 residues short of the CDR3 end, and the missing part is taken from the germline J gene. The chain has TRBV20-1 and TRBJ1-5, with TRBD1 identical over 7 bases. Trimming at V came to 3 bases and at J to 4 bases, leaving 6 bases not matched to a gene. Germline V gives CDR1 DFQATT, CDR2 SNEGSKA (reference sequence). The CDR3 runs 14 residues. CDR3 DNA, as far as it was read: TGCAGTGCTAGGGATAGGGGGCCTAATCAGCCC. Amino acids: CSARDRGPNQP. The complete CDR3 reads CSARDRGPNQPQHF.

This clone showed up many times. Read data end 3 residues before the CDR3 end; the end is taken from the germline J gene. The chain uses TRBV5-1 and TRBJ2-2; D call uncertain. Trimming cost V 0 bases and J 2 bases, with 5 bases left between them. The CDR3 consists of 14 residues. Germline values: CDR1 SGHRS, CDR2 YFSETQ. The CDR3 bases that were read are TGCGCCAGCAGCTTGGACAGTAACACCGGGGAG. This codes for CASSLDSNTGE. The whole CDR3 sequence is CASSLDSNTGELFF.

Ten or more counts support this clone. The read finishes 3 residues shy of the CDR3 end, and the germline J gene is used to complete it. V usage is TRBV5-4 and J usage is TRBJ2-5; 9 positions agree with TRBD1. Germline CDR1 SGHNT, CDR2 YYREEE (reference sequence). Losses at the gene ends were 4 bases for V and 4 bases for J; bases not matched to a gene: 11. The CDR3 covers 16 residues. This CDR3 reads CASSTGPPGQGETQYF. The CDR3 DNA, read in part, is TGTGCCAGCAGCACAGGACCTCCGGGACAGGGAGAGACC.

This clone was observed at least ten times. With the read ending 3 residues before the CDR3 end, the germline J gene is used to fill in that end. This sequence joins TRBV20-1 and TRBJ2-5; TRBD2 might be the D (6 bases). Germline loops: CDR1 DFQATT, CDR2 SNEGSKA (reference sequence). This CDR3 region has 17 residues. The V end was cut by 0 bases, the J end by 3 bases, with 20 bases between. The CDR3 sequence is CSAREGRGRRGEETQYF. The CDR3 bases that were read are TGCAGTGCTAGAGAGGGCCGAGGTCGGCGGGGAGAAGAGACC.

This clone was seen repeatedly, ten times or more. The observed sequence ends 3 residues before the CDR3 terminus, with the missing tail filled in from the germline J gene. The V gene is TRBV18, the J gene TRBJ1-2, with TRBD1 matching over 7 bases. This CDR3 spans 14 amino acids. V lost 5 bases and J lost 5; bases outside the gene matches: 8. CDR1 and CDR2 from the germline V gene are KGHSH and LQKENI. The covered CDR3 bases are TGTGCCAGCTCAGCCCGACAGGGCGAGTATGGC. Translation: CASSARQGEYG. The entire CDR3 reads CASSARQGEYGYTF.

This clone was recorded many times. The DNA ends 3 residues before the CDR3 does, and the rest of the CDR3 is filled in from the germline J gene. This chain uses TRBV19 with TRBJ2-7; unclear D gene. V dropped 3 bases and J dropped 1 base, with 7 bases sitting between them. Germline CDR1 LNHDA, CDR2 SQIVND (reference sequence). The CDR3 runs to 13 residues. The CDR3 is CASSIRRSYEQYF. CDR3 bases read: TGTGCCAGTAGTATCCGCAGATCCTACGAG. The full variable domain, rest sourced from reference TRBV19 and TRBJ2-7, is DGGITQSPKYLFRKEGQNVTLSCEQNLNHDAMYWYRQDPGQGLRLIYYSQIVNDFQKGDIAEGYSVSREKKESFPLTVTSAQKNPTAFYLCASSIRRSYEQYFGPGTRLTVT.

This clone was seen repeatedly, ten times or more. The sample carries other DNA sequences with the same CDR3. CDR3 DNA (partial): TGTGCCAGCAGTGAAGTTGGCAGGGGGCTACTGAACACTGAA. Protein sequence: CASSEVGRGLLNTE. The whole CDR3 is CASSEVGRGLLNTEAFF. V gene TRBV6-1 combines with J gene TRBJ1-1; 8 bases are a match to TRBD1. The CDR3 end falls 3 residues outside the read, so it is completed with the germline J gene. This CDR3 is built from 17 residues. With 1 base clipped from V and 0 bases from J, the junction kept 7 bases outside the gene matches. Per germline, CDR1 MNHNS and CDR2 SASEGT.

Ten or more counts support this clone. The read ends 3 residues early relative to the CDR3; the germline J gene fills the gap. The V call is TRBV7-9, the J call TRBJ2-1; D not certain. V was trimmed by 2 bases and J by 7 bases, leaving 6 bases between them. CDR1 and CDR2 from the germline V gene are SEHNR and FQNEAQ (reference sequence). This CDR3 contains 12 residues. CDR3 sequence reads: CASSLQINEQFF. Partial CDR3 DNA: TGTGCCAGCAGCTTACAGATAAATGAG.

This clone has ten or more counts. Incomplete CDR3 DNA: TGTGCCAGCAGCCCGACTGGGACAGGGGTAGACAAA. Translated: CASSPTGTGVDK. The complete CDR3 protein is CASSPTGTGVDKLFF. This sequence joins TRBV7-2 and TRBJ1-4; 10 bases align to TRBD1. The read falls 3 residues short of the CDR3 end, and the missing part is taken from the germline J gene. Germline values: CDR1 SGHTA, CDR2 FQGNSA. The CDR3 consists of 15 residues.

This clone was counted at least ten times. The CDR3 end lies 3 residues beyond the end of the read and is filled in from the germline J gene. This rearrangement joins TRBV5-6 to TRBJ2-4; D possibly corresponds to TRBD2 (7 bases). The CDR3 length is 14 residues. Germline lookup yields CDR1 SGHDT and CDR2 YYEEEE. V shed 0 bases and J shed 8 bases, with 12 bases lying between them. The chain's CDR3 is CASSLVGGGDIQYF. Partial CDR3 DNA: TGTGCCAGCAGCTTGGTAGGAGGGGGGGACATT.

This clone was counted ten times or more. The CDR3 here is CASNQGFPYGYTF. Partial CDR3 DNA: TGTGCCAGCAATCAGGGGTTTCCCTATGGC. The rearrangement joins TRBV19 to TRBJ1-2; D might be TRBD1 (6 bases). The read ends 3 residues shy of where the CDR3 ends; the end is completed using the germline J gene. Germline lookup yields CDR1 LNHDA and CDR2 SQIVND (reference sequence). The CDR3 spans 13 residues. V lost 9 bases to trimming and J lost 4 bases, with 15 bases between them.

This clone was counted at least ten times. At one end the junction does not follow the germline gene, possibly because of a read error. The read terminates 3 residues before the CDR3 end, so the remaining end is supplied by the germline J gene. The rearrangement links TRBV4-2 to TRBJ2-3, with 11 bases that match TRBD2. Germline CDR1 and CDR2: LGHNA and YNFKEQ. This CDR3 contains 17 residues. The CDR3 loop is CASSQDHGTSGTDTQYF. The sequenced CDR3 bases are TGCGCCAGCAGCCAAGACCACGGGACTAGCGGAACAGATACG.

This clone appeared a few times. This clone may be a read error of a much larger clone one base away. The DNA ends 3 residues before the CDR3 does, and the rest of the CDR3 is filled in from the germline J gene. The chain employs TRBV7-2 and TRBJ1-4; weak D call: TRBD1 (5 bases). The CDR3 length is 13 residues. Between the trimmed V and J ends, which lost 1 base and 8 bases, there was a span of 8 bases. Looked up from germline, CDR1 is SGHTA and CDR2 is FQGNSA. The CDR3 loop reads CASSLGSGEKLFF. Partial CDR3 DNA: TGTGCCAGCAGCTTAGGTTCAGGGGAAAAA.

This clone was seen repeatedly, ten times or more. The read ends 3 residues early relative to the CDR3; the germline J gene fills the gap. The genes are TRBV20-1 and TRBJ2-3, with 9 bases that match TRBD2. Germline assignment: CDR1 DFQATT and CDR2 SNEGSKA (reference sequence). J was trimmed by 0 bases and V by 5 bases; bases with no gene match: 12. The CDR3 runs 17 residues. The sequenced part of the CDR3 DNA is TGCAGTGCTCCCGGCAGCGGGAGGAGGGGTAGCACAGATACG. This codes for CSAPGSGRRGSTDT. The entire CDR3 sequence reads CSAPGSGRRGSTDTQYF.

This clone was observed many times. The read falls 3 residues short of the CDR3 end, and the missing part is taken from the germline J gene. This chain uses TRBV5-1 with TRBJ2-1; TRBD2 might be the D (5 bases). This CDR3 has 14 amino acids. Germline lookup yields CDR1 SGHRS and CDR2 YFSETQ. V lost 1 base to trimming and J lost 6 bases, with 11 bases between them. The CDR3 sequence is CASSLQRAVNEQFF. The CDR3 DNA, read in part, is TGCGCCAGCAGCTTGCAGAGGGCAGTCAATGAG.

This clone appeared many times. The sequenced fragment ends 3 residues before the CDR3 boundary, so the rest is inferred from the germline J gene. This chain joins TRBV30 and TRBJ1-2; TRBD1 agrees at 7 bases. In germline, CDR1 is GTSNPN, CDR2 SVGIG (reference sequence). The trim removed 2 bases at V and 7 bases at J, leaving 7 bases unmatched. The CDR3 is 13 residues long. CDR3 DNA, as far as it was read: TGTGCCTGGAGTAATCAGGGGGACCGTGGC. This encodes CAWSNQGDRG. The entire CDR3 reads CAWSNQGDRGYTF. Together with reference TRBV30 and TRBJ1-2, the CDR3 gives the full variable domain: SQTIHQWPATLVQPVGSPLSLECTVEGTSNPNLYWYRQAAGRGLQLLFYSVGIGQISSEVPQNLSASRPQDRQFILSSKKLLLSDSGFYLCAWSNQGDRGYTFGSGTRLTVV.